This TCR beta chain was sequenced during a study of cytomegalovirus exposure and HLA in healthy donors. This CDR3 is built from 15 residues. Germline lookup yields CDR1 LNHDA and CDR2 SQIVND (reference sequence). V lost 5 bases and J lost 1; bases outside the gene matches: 4. PCR amplification relied on 60 Vbeta primers (plus 13 Jbeta primers). Clones were sequenced by immunoSEQ multiplex PCR, and TCRdb holds only the in-frame ones, with some missing. The table records roughly 130,000 clones, about 80% of them present only once. What was sequenced was PBMCs. The chain employs TRBV19 and TRBJ1-4, with 7 bases fitting TRBD1. The TCR was taken from a woman aged 40 to 49 in good health and CMV-seronegative. CDR3 in DNA: TGTGCCAGTAGTGGAAGACAGGGAACTAATGAAAAACTGTTTTTT. Residues: CASSGRQGTNEKLFF. The complete variable domain, with remaining parts taken from reference TRBV19 and TRBJ1-4, reads DGGITQSPKYLFRKEGQNVTLSCEQNLNHDAMYWYRQDPGQGLRLIYYSQIVNDFQKGDIAEGYSVSREKKESFPLTVTSAQKNPTAFYLCASSGRQGTNEKLFFGSGTQLSVL.